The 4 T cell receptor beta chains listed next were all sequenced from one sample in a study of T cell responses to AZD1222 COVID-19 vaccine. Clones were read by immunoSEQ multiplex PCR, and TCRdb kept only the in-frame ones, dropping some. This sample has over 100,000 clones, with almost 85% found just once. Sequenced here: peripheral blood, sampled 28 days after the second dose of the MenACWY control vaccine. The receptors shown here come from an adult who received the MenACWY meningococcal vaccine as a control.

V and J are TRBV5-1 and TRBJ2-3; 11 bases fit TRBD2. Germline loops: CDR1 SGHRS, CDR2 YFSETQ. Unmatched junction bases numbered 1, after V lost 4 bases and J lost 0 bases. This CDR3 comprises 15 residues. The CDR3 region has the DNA TGCGCCAGCAGCCGACTAGCGGGGAGCACAGATACGCAGTATTTT. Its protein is CASSRLAGSTDTQYF. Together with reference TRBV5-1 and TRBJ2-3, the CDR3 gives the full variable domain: KAGVTQTPRYLIKTRGQQVTLSCSPISGHRSVSWYQQTPGQGLQFLFEYFSETQRNKGNFPGRFSGRQFSNSRSEMNVSTLELGDSALYLCASSRLAGSTDTQYFGPGTRLTVL.

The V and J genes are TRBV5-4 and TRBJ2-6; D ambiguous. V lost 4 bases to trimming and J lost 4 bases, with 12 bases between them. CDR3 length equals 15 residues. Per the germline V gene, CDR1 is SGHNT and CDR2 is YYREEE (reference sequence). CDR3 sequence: CASSPTVGGANVLTF. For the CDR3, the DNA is TGTGCCAGCAGCCCCACTGTGGGGGGGGCCAACGTCCTGACTTTC.

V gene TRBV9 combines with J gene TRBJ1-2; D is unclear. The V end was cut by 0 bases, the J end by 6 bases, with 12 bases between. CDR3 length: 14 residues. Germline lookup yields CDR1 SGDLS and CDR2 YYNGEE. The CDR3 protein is CASSVGGTDNGYTF. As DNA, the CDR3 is TGTGCCAGCAGCGTAGGAGGCACAGACAATGGCTACACCTTC. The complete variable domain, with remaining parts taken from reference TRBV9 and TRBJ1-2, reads DSGVTQTPKHLITATGQRVTLRCSPRSGDLSVYWYQQSLDQGLQFLIQYYNGEERAKGNILERFSAQQFPDLHSELNLSSLELGDSALYFCASSVGGTDNGYTFGSGTRLTVV.

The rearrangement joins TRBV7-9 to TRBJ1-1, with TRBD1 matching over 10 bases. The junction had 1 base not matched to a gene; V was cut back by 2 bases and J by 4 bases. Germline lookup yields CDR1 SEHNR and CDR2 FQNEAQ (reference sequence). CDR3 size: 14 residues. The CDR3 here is CASSLWTGGTEAFF. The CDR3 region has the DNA TGTGCCAGCAGCTTATGGACAGGGGGCACTGAAGCTTTCTTT.